The 23 T cell receptor beta chains below were found in one sample sequenced in a study of blood T cells in healthy people across ages. The authors ran a second PCR of about 7 to 11 cycles using a sample-barcoded 5' primer and a J-beta primer mix. TCRdb re-derived calls from the 5' RACE reads in MiXCR, one entry per CDR3 protein. The data contain roughly 800,000 distinct CDR3 sequences, roughly 50% of them seen just once; the ten biggest clones take up roughly 40%. Sequenced sample: blood. These receptors were collected from a man older than 75 in good health.

This clonotype was seen more than once but under ten times. The chain has TRBV29-1 and TRBJ2-5; D may be TRBD1 (5 bases). The CDR3 runs to 12 residues. CDR1 and CDR2 (germline): SQVTM, ANQGSEA. V gave up 4 bases and J gave up 11 bases, with 17 bases separating them. CDR3 nucleotides: TGCAGCGTTGGTTCCCAGGGTGGAGAGCAGTACTTC. Its translation is CSVGSQGGEQYF.

Only a few counts were recorded for this clonotype. The rearrangement links TRBV20-1 to TRBJ2-5; D is unresolved. V lost 4 bases, J lost 1 base, and 7 bases lay in between. The CDR3 is 12 amino acids. Germline CDR1 DFQATT, CDR2 SNEGSKA (reference sequence). Here the CDR3 DNA reads TGCAGTGCTAATCGAGTCCAAGAGACCCAGTACTTC. This sequence encodes CSANRVQETQYF.

Regarding this clonotype: This may stem from a read error, because a much larger clone lies one nucleotide away. The rearrangement joins TRBV5-1 to TRBJ2-3, with D unresolved. There are 11 residues in the CDR3. The germline V and J ends were trimmed by 2 bases and 7 bases, with 5 bases remaining between them. CDR1 is SGHRS and CDR2 is YFSETQ in the germline V gene. The CDR3 DNA reads as TGCGCCAGCAGCTTACCAAATACGCAGTATTTT. Translated: CASSLPNTQYF.

The chain combines TRBV29-1 with TRBJ2-4; 10 nucleotides line up with TRBD2. The DNA end lines up better with TRBJ2-7; the J call may be wrong. The CDR3 is 14 residues long. CDR1 and CDR2 from the germline V gene are SQVTM and ANQGSEA. CDR3 residues: CSVEDPSGSGEQYF. The DNA for the CDR3 is TGCAGCGTTGAAGATCCTAGCGGGAGCGGCGAGCAGTACTTC.

The V gene is TRBV7-9, the J gene TRBJ2-1; TRBD2 is a possible D gene (5 bases). Trimming took off 5 bases at V and 5 bases at J, with 22 bases between the two ends. Germline CDR1 and CDR2: SEHNR and FQNEAQ (reference sequence). The CDR3 contains 17 residues. DNA for the CDR3: TGTGCCAGCAGCCCCTCCCCTTTTCGGCGGGTAAACAATGAGCAGTTCTTC. It specifies CASSPSPFRRVNNEQFF. Full variable domain (outside the CDR3, taken from reference TRBV7-9 and TRBJ2-1): DTGVSQNPRHKITKRGQNVTFRCDPISEHNRLYWYRQTLGQGPEFLTYFQNEAQLEKSRLLSDRFSAERPKGSFSTLEIQRTEQGDSAMYLCASSPSPFRRVNNEQFFGPGTRLTVL.

J is TRBJ2-5 and V is TRBV5-1, with a possible D match to TRBD1 (6 bases). The CDR3 has 16 residues. V was shortened by 0 bases and J by 2 bases, with 14 bases between the two germline ends. Germline-derived CDR1 and CDR2 are SGHRS and YFSETQ. CDR3 DNA sequence: TGCGCCAGCAGCTTGGTGGGCCAGGGGCCGCAAGAGACCCAGTACTTC. Its translation is CASSLVGQGPQETQYF.

The rearrangement joins TRBV7-3 to TRBJ2-1; 7 nucleotides agree with TRBD2. The DNA matches TRBJ2-7 better at its end, which makes the J call doubtful. The CDR3 has 18 residues. Germline V gene sequence: CDR1 SGHTA, CDR2 FQGTGA. The CDR3 DNA is TGTGCCAGCAGCCTACGGGCTGTGCGGGAGAGCTCCTACAATGAGCAGTACTTC. Protein sequence: CASSLRAVRESSYNEQYF.

This chain uses TRBV7-9 with TRBJ2-7; tentatively, D is TRBD1 (6 bases). Germline-derived CDR1 and CDR2 are SEHNR and FQNEAQ (reference sequence). The CDR3 sequence is 13 residues long. Trimming left V 7 bases short and J 0 bases short, with 10 bases between. The DNA for the CDR3 is TGTGCCAGCATCGAGGACAGCTCCTACGAGCAGTACTTC. Translating it yields CASIEDSSYEQYF.

The V gene is TRBV4-1, the J gene TRBJ1-2; 8 bases agree with TRBD1. V lost 5 bases and J lost 5; bases outside the gene matches: 7. Looked up from germline, CDR1 is MGHRA and CDR2 is YSYEKL. This CDR3 is built from 14 residues. This CDR3 is CASSAQGAVYGYTF. CDR3 nucleotides: TGCGCCAGCAGCGCCCAGGGGGCCGTATATGGCTACACCTTC.

The chain has TRBV4-2 and TRBJ2-1; 9 bases are a match to TRBD2. The germline gives CDR1 LGHNA, CDR2 YNFKEQ. There are 17 residues in the CDR3. Germline trimming cut 3 bases from V and 3 bases from J; bases unmatched to any gene: 9. CDR3 sequence (DNA): TGTGCCAGCAGCCAGTTCGTGACTAGCGGAGACTACAATGAGCAGTTCTTC. It specifies CASSQFVTSGDYNEQFF.

This clonotype has just a few counts. This sequence joins TRBV18 and TRBJ2-4; TRBD1 matches at 10 bases. After removal of 5 bases from V and 7 bases from J, the junction contained 8 bases not matched to a gene. Germline V CDR1 and CDR2: KGHSH, LQKENI. The CDR3 spans 15 residues. Here the CDR3 DNA reads TGTGCCAGCTCAACCGGGACAGGGGTAGGGAACATTCAGTACTTC. Translation gives CASSTGTGVGNIQYF.

The chain employs TRBV2 and TRBJ2-7; 7 bases fit TRBD2. The CDR3 extends over 14 amino acids. Trimming cost V 6 bases and J 5 bases; bases outside gene matches: 10. Germline V gene sequence: CDR1 SNHLY, CDR2 FYNNEI. The CDR3 DNA follows: TGTGCCAGCAGGAATAGGGAGGGCCTCGACGAGCAGTACTTC. Its protein product is CASRNREGLDEQYF.

The chain carries TRBV15 and TRBJ1-5; 9 bases align to TRBD1. The CDR3 is 18 amino acids. The V segment lost 1 base and the J segment 2 bases; nucleotides outside the gene matches: 9. Germline CDR1 is LNHNV and CDR2 is YYDKDF (reference sequence). The CDR3 loop is CATSRGGGQGYGNQPQHF. As DNA, the CDR3 is TGTGCCACCAGCAGAGGAGGGGGACAGGGTTACGGCAATCAGCCCCAGCATTTT.

The sample holds one count of this clonotype. The V and J genes are TRBV10-3 and TRBJ2-1, with no clear D. The CDR3 is made up of 14 amino acids. Germline CDR1 and CDR2: ENHRY and SYGVKD. The germline V and J ends were trimmed by 2 bases and 4 bases, with 9 bases remaining between them. The CDR3 bases are TGTGCCATCAGTGAGGACACGACGTACAATGAGCAGTTCTTC. This sequence encodes CAISEDTTYNEQFF.

This clonotype was observed once. The chain links TRBV20-1 to TRBJ1-5, with D unclear. V lost 3 bases to trimming and J lost 11 bases, with 17 bases between them. Germline CDR1 and CDR2: DFQATT and SNEGSKA (reference sequence). CDR3 length: 13 residues. CDR3 protein: CSARHTLEGAQHF. The CDR3 bases are TGCAGTGCTAGGCACACCCTGGAGGGAGCCCAGCATTTT.

The rearrangement joins TRBV6-5 to TRBJ2-3; 10 nucleotides line up with TRBD1. Germline values: CDR1 MNHEY, CDR2 SVGAGI. The CDR3 is 15 amino acids. After removal of 5 bases from V and 4 bases from J, the junction contained 6 bases not matched to a gene. DNA for the CDR3: TGTGCCAGCAGTGACCGGGACAGGGGAGCAGATACGCAGTATTTT. Its protein product is CASSDRDRGADTQYF.

The chain has TRBV2 and TRBJ2-6; 12 nucleotides line up with TRBD1. CDR1 is SNHLY and CDR2 is FYNNEI in the germline V gene. The trim removed 0 bases at V and 3 bases at J, leaving 3 bases unmatched. The CDR3 consists of 18 residues. The CDR3 nucleotides are TGTGCCAGCAGTGAAGCGGGACAGGGGGCGCTTGGGGCCAACGTCCTGACTTTC. Translated, it gives CASSEAGQGALGANVLTF.

The chain combines TRBV7-2 with TRBJ2-1; D is perhaps TRBD2 (5 bases). CDR1 and CDR2 (germline): SGHTA, FQGNSA. The CDR3 spans 14 residues. Trimming cost V 1 base and J 8 bases, with 12 bases left between them. In nucleotides, the CDR3 is TGTGCCAGCAGCTTAGTGGAACTAGTTTATGAGCAGTTCTTC. Its protein is CASSLVELVYEQFF.

The J gene is TRBJ1-2, the V gene TRBV20-1, with D maybe TRBD1 (5 bases). The CDR3 totals 12 residues. V was cut by 6 bases and J by 4 bases, with 12 bases left in between. CDR1 is DFQATT and CDR2 is SNEGSKA in the germline V gene (reference sequence). CDR3 residues: CSALGPGYGYTF. CDR3 coding DNA: TGCAGTGCCTTGGGGCCGGGCTATGGCTACACCTTC.

This clonotype was counted between two and nine times. The chain is built from TRBV3-1 and TRBJ2-1; D unclear. V gave up 4 bases and J gave up 2 bases, with 6 bases separating them. The CDR3 spans 13 residues. Looked up from germline, CDR1 is LGHDT and CDR2 is YNNKEL (reference sequence). The CDR3 here is CASSPLTYNEQFF. CDR3 DNA: TGTGCCAGCAGCCCTTTAACCTACAATGAGCAGTTCTTC.

The J gene is TRBJ2-5, the V gene TRBV5-6; 7 bases agree with TRBD2. The CDR3 has 17 amino acids. J was trimmed by 11 bases and V by 2 bases; bases with no gene match: 21. The V gene's germline CDR1 is SGHDT and CDR2 YYEEEE. CDR3 DNA: TGTGCCAGCAGCTTCTCAAGGGATCCAGCGGGGTACAATGAGCAGTACTTC. Residues: CASSFSRDPAGYNEQYF.

The CDR3 is CSVELTIETDTQYF. CDR3 bases: TGCAGCGTTGAACTAACGATAGAGACAGATACGCAGTATTTT. The chain joins TRBV29-1 to TRBJ2-3, with unresolved D. Germline values: CDR1 SQVTM, CDR2 ANQGSEA. The CDR3 is 14 amino acids. Deletions cut 2 bases from V and 3 bases from J, with 12 bases between.

This chain joins TRBV11-1 and TRBJ2-4, with TRBD2 matching 7 bases. The J call may be incorrect, as the DNA end agrees better with TRBJ2-5. Germline CDR1 SGHAT, CDR2 FQDESV (reference sequence). The CDR3 totals 15 residues. DNA of the CDR3: TGTGCCAGCAGCTTTGGTTCGGGCGGGAGAGAGACCCAGTACTTC. Protein sequence: CASSFGSGGRETQYF.